This is a list of T cell receptor beta chains from one sample in a study of T cell repertoires in cytomegalovirus infection. TCRdb fed the reads into MiXCR, producing one record per CDR3 protein. Of a few hundred thousand distinct CDR3 sequences listed, 15% to 20% are singletons. The specimen was PBMCs. All receptors derive from a human donor in good health (CMV status not recorded). Some clones in this sample may be carry-over from other donors' samples. Each CDR3 is given with its conserved first and last residue. A D gene is named only where the DNA matches it firmly. Not every row has a clone size; where given, it reads once, few, many or a size class.

. . TRBJ2-3 TRBV6-5 CASSYSSGTDTQYF TGTGCCAGCAGTTACTCGTCGGGCACAGATACGCAGTATTTT
. few TRBJ2-1 TRBV18 CASSPRGSDNEQFF TGTGCCAGCTCACCCCGGGGCTCCGACAATGAGCAGTTCTTC
TRBD1 . TRBJ2-3 TRBV20-1 CSGRKGTGGDTQYF TGCAGTGGAAGAAAAGGGACAGGGGGCGATACGCAGTATTTT
TRBD1 . TRBJ1-4 TRBV6-1 CASSAIGTGIEKLFF TGTGCCAGCAGTGCAATCGGGACAGGGATTGAAAAACTGTTTTTT
. . TRBJ2-1 TRBV7-8 CASSLVAHYNEQFF TGTGCCAGCAGCTTAGTTGCCCACTACAATGAGCAGTTCTTC
. many TRBJ1-1 TRBV7-2 CASSLSAGNTEAFF TGTGCCAGCAGCTTATCGGCGGGAAACACTGAAGCTTTCTTT
. few TRBJ1-1 TRBV12-3/TRBV12-4 CASSLGQPLNTEAFF TGTGCCAGCAGTTTAGGACAGCCCTTGAACACTGAAGCTTTCTTT
. many TRBJ1-6 TRBV6-1 CASRDGSSYNSPLHF TGTGCCAGCCGAGACGGAAGCTCCTATAATTCACCCCTCCACTTT
. few TRBJ1-1 TRBV2 CASSDGLTEAFF TGTGCCAGCAGTGATGGCCTCACTGAAGCTTTCTTT
TRBD1 many TRBJ1-1 TRBV12-3/TRBV12-4 CASSLGRGRVTEAFF TGTGCCAGCAGTTTAGGGAGGGGGCGCGTCACTGAAGCTTTCTTT
. many TRBJ1-1 TRBV7-2 CASSLLGTEAFF TGTGCCAGCAGCTTACTTGGCACTGAAGCTTTCTTT
. few TRBJ2-3 TRBV18 CASSPSTAWGTQYF TGTGCCAGCTCACCTTCGACTGCTTGGGGTACGCAGTATTTT
. . TRBJ2-1 TRBV5-1 CASSPLTADNEQFF TGCGCCAGCAGCCCGTTAACAGCCGACAATGAGCAGTTCTTC
TRBD2 few TRBJ2-3 TRBV11-2 CASRGTREGSDTQYF TGTGCCAGCAGGGGTACCCGGGAGGGATCGGATACGCAGTATTTT
TRBD1 many TRBJ1-3 TRBV12-3/TRBV12-4 CASSWTGVGNTIYF TGTGCCAGCAGTTGGACAGGGGTCGGAAACACCATATATTTT
. . TRBJ1-4 TRBV9 CASASGQLNEKLFF TGTGCCAGCGCGTCTGGACAGCTTAATGAAAAACTGTTTTTT
. . TRBJ2-5 TRBV5-1 CASSLDRSSQINQETQYF TGCGCCAGCAGCCTGGACAGATCGAGCCAAATAAACCAAGAGACCCAGTACTTC
TRBD1 . TRBJ1-1 TRBV20-1 CSAREETGRNTEAFF TGCAGTGCTAGAGAAGAGACAGGGCGAAACACTGAAGCTTTCTTT
. few TRBJ2-1 TRBV24-1 CATSDGGGEQFF TGTGCCACCAGTGACGGGGGCGGTGAGCAGTTCTTC
. many TRBJ1-1 TRBV2 CASKKGPGLNTEAFF TGTGCCAGCAAAAAGGGCCCAGGGTTGAACACTGAAGCTTTCTTT
. . TRBJ2-7 TRBV20-1 CSASTRGSTGDEQYF TGCAGTGCTAGCACCCGCGGATCAACGGGGGACGAGCAGTACTTC
. . TRBJ1-2 TRBV2 CASSEARGGGDYTF TGTGCCAGCAGTGAAGCGCGCGGGGGAGGTGACTACACCTTC
TRBD1 many TRBJ1-1 TRBV11-2 CASSFGTGVDTEAFF TGTGCCAGCAGCTTCGGGACAGGGGTGGACACTGAAGCTTTCTTT
. many TRBJ1-1 TRBV12-3/TRBV12-4 CASSLGVGAFF TGTGCCAGCAGCCTTGGGGTAGGGGCTTTCTTT
. . TRBJ2-3 TRBV5-4 CASSWETDTQYF TGTGCCAGCAGCTGGGAGACAGATACGCAGTATTTT
. once TRBJ1-2 TRBV5-1 CASSPRDGYTF TGCGCCAGCAGCCCCAGGGATGGCTACACCTTC
TRBD1 . TRBJ1-2 TRBV10-3 CAIGGQLNYGYTF TGTGCCATCGGGGGACAGCTAAACTATGGCTACACCTTC
TRBD1 few TRBJ1-2 TRBV7-2 CASSGSRGPDGYTF TGTGCCAGCAGCGGGAGCAGGGGGCCCGATGGCTACACCTTC
. . TRBJ2-5 TRBV3-1 CASSQEYQETQYF TGTGCCAGCAGCCAAGAATATCAAGAGACCCAGTACTTC
. many TRBJ1-1 TRBV19 CASSVGRAENTEAFF TGTGCCAGTAGTGTAGGCCGGGCAGAAAACACTGAAGCTTTCTTT
. . TRBJ2-1 TRBV5-1 CASSLVGSGSYNEQFF TGCGCCAGCAGCTTGGTGGGGTCCGGAAGTTACAATGAGCAGTTCTTC
TRBD2 . TRBJ2-1 TRBV12-3/TRBV12-4 CASSPPPGGSYNEQFF TGTGCCAGCAGTCCTCCTCCGGGGGGCTCCTACAATGAGCAGTTCTTC
TRBD2 . TRBJ2-1 TRBV12-3/TRBV12-4 CATATSGGYNEQFF TGTGCCACTGCGACTAGCGGGGGATACAATGAGCAGTTCTTC
. few TRBJ1-5 TRBV3-1 CASSQDHSRGQPQHF TGTGCCAGCAGCCAAGATCACTCCCGCGGTCAGCCCCAGCATTTT
TRBD1 few TRBJ1-3 TRBV19 CASSRGGISSGNTIYF TGTGCCAGTAGTCGAGGGGGCATAAGCTCTGGAAACACCATATATTTT
. . TRBJ1-2 TRBV19 CASSTDRPYGYTF TGTGCCAGTAGTACGGACAGACCCTATGGCTACACCTTC
TRBD2 few TRBJ2-2 TRBV7-2 CASSSPRASGSTGELFF TGTGCCAGCAGCAGCCCCAGGGCTAGCGGGAGCACCGGGGAGCTGTTTTTT
. . TRBJ1-2 TRBV19 CASTPGSYGYTF TGTGCCAGTACCCCCGGTTCCTATGGCTACACCTTC
. . TRBJ2-3 TRBV5-4 CASSPRKRGGTDTQYF TGTGCCAGCAGCCCCCGGAAAAGAGGGGGCACAGATACGCAGTATTTT
. few TRBJ2-1 TRBV5-1 CASSPGREEFF TGCGCCAGCAGCCCGGGTAGGGAGGAGTTCTTC